The 25 T cell receptor beta chains below all came from one sample that was sequenced in a study of monozygotic twins with inflammatory bowel disease. TCRdb reprocessed the 5' RACE reads; each CDR3 protein has one entry and no DNA is given. This sample carries about 93,000 distinct CDR3 sequences, with about 7.4% going to the ten biggest clones. The sample consisted of blood. The receptors were sampled from a human donor with ulcerative colitis or Crohn's disease, or a healthy co-twin of an affected twin (not recorded which).

This rearrangement joins TRBV7-2 to TRBJ2-3. The germline V gene encodes CDR1 SGHTA and CDR2 FQGNSA. CDR3 length: 13 amino acids. The CDR3 is CASSLAPEDTQYF.

The chain uses TRBV12-3 or TRBV12-4 and TRBJ2-2; checking the TCRdb D call of TRBD1 is not possible without DNA. This CDR3 is 17 amino acids long. CDR3 sequence reads: CASSEQGPNWGTGELFF.

The chain has TRBV19 and TRBJ2-2; TCRdb's assignment of TRBD1 cannot be checked, as there is no DNA. Germline assignment: CDR1 LNHDA and CDR2 SQIVND (reference sequence). The CDR3 length is 16 residues. CDR3: CASTLGQGFYTGELFF. The variable domain in full, completed from reference TRBV19 and TRBJ2-2, reads DGGITQSPKYLFRKEGQNVTLSCEQNLNHDAMYWYRQDPGQGLRLIYYSQIVNDFQKGDIAEGYSVSREKKESFPLTVTSAQKNPTAFYLCASTLGQGFYTGELFFGEGSRLTVL.

The rearrangement uses TRBV3-1 and TRBJ1-1; TCRdb selects TRBD1, and the lack of DNA leaves this call unchecked. Germline V lookup: CDR1 LGHDT, CDR2 YNNKEL (reference sequence). This CDR3 contains 15 residues. The CDR3 is CASSQDPGAITEAFF.

The CDR3 protein is CASSLAYNTGELFF. V usage is TRBV7-8 and J usage is TRBJ2-2. The CDR3 covers 14 residues. CDR1 is SGHVS, CDR2 FQNEAQ, per germline.

CDR3 residues: CASSTKTGRPEAFF. The rearrangement uses TRBV7-8 and TRBJ1-1; TCRdb's D call of TRBD1 is untestable without DNA. The CDR3 runs to 14 residues. Germline CDR1 reads SGHVS; CDR2 reads FQNEAQ.

The CDR3 protein is CATSREVGTGGEKLFF. The V gene is TRBV15, the J gene TRBJ1-4; lacking DNA, the TRBD1 call made by TCRdb goes unchecked. Looked up from germline, CDR1 is LNHNV and CDR2 is YYDKDF (reference sequence). The CDR3 has 16 residues.

The chain employs TRBV5-1 and TRBJ2-7; TCRdb's assignment of TRBD1 cannot be checked, as there is no DNA. The CDR3 consists of 14 residues. Germline CDR1 is SGHRS and CDR2 is YFSETQ. CDR3 amino acids: CASSPQGQVYEQYF. Full variable domain (outside the CDR3, taken from reference TRBV5-1 and TRBJ2-7): KAGVTQTPRYLIKTRGQQVTLSCSPISGHRSVSWYQQTPGQGLQFLFEYFSETQRNKGNFPGRFSGRQFSNSRSEMNVSTLELGDSALYLCASSPQGQVYEQYFGPGTRLTVT.

The chain uses TRBV15 and TRBJ1-3. The CDR3 is made up of 15 amino acids. The germline gives CDR1 LNHNV, CDR2 YYDKDF (reference sequence). CDR3 protein: CATSRQAYSGNTIYF.

This CDR3 reads CASSLGQGNEQFF. The rearrangement joins TRBV5-1 to TRBJ2-1; with no DNA, the TCRdb D assignment of TRBD1 cannot be verified. CDR1 and CDR2 (germline): SGHRS, YFSETQ. The CDR3 consists of 13 residues. Combining the CDR3 with reference TRBV5-1 and TRBJ2-1 gives the whole variable domain KAGVTQTPRYLIKTRGQQVTLSCSPISGHRSVSWYQQTPGQGLQFLFEYFSETQRNKGNFPGRFSGRQFSNSRSEMNVSTLELGDSALYLCASSLGQGNEQFFGPGTRLTVL.

The chain has TRBV2 and TRBJ2-2; the TCRdb call, TRBD1, lacks DNA for checking. This CDR3 is built from 16 residues. Per the germline V gene, CDR1 is SNHLY and CDR2 is FYNNEI. The CDR3 reads CASSAAEGAFAGELFF.

The chain recombines TRBV18 with TRBJ1-4; the D call from TCRdb, TRBD1, cannot be confirmed without DNA. CDR3 length equals 16 residues. Germline lookup yields CDR1 KGHSH and CDR2 LQKENI. The CDR3 protein is CASSPQRGQANEKLFF.

The rearrangement uses TRBV7-2 and TRBJ2-5. Germline CDR1 SGHTA, CDR2 FQGNSA. The CDR3 has 14 amino acids. Here the CDR3 reads CASSLSRTEETQYF. Full variable domain (outside the CDR3, taken from reference TRBV7-2 and TRBJ2-5): GAGVSQSPSNKVTEKGKDVELRCDPISGHTALYWYRQSLGQGLEFLIYFQGNSAPDKSGLPSDRFSAERTGGSVSTLTIQRTQQEDSAVYLCASSLSRTEETQYFGPGTRLLVL.

The chain carries TRBV7-2 and TRBJ1-6; the TRBD1 assignment by TCRdb is unverifiable without DNA. The germline gives CDR1 SGHTA, CDR2 FQGNSA. The CDR3 consists of 16 residues. CDR3 loop: CASSLSAPRHNSPLHF.

This chain uses TRBV10-3 with TRBJ2-7; no DNA is available, so the TRBD1 call from TCRdb remains unchecked. The CDR3 has 14 amino acids. Germline CDR1 ENHRY, CDR2 SYGVKD. The CDR3 reads CATKSGDVSYEQYF.

The gene calls are TRBV4-2 and TRBJ1-5; the D gene TCRdb calls, TRBD1, cannot be checked with no DNA. Germline loops: CDR1 LGHNA, CDR2 YNFKEQ. This CDR3 contains 15 residues. The CDR3 is CASSQDRDGHQPQHF.

The chain links TRBV27 to TRBJ2-6; the TCRdb call, TRBD1, lacks DNA for checking. CDR1 and CDR2 (germline): MNHEY, SMNVEV (reference sequence). The length of the CDR3 is 19 residues. CDR3 region: CASSLSGGTGSSGANVLTF.

The chain is built from TRBV4-1 and TRBJ1-1. Germline V gives CDR1 MGHRA, CDR2 YSYEKL. This CDR3 region has 16 residues. The CDR3 region is CASSQESRFLNTEAFF.

V is TRBV7-9 and J is TRBJ1-2. Looked up from germline, CDR1 is SEHNR and CDR2 is FQNEAQ (reference sequence). The CDR3 contains 13 residues. The CDR3 here is CASSPKGGNGYTF.

The chain links TRBV7-6 to TRBJ2-7; TCRdb reports TRBD1, a call that lacks DNA to check it against. The CDR3 runs 14 residues. CDR1 SGHVS and CDR2 FNYEAQ come from the germline V gene. The CDR3 is CASSLGQFGYEQYF.

The chain carries TRBV29-1 and TRBJ1-3; TCRdb picks TRBD1, but there is no DNA to check that call. Germline lookup yields CDR1 SQVTM and CDR2 ANQGSEA. The CDR3 has 12 amino acids. The chain's CDR3 is CSAGTFGNTIYF.

The genes are TRBV20-1 and TRBJ1-5; no DNA is available, so the TRBD1 call from TCRdb remains unchecked. The CDR3 covers 18 residues. In germline, CDR1 is DFQATT, CDR2 SNEGSKA (reference sequence). The chain's CDR3 is CSARSWGIRSGINQPQHF.

This chain uses TRBV15 with TRBJ1-6. This CDR3 is built from 15 residues. Germline-derived CDR1 and CDR2 are LNHNV and YYDKDF (reference sequence). CDR3 in amino acids: CATSRDLSGNSPLHF.

J is TRBJ1-1 and V is TRBV20-1. CDR1 is DFQATT, CDR2 SNEGSKA, per germline (reference sequence). The CDR3 extends over 12 amino acids. Here the CDR3 reads CSARAGNTEAFF.

The CDR3 here is CASSEQGAYTF. The V gene is TRBV2, the J gene TRBJ1-2; TCRdb names TRBD1, which stays unverified in the absence of DNA. The CDR3 loop spans 11 amino acids. In germline, CDR1 is SNHLY, CDR2 FYNNEI.